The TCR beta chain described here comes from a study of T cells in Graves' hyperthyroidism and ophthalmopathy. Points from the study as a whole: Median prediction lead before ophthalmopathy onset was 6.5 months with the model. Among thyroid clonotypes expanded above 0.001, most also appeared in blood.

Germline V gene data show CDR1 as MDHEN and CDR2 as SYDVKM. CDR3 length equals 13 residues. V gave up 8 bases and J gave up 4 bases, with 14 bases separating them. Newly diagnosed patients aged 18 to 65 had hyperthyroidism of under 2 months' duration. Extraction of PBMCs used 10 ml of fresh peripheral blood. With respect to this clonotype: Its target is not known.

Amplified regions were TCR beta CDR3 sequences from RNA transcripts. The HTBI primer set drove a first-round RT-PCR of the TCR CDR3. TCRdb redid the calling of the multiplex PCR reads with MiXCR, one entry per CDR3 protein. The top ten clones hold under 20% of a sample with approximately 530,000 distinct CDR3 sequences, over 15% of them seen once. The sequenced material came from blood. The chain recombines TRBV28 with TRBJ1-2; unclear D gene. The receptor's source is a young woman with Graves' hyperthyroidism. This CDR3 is CASASPGSYGYTF. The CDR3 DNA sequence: TGTGCCAGCGCCTCTCCCGGGAGCTATGGCTACACCTTC.